The rows below give T cell receptor beta chains drawn from one sample of a study of CD8+CD57+ T cells in acquired aplastic anemia. A single record per CDR3 protein comes from TCRdb applying MiXCR to the reads. The data show around 170,000 distinct CDR3 sequences, around 60% seen once. The sample comprised sorted CD4+, CD8+, or CD8+CD57+ T cells (not recorded which) from PBMCs. The receptor set was obtained from a human donor in good health. Both conserved end residues are part of each CDR3. A D gene is named only where the DNA matches it firmly. Size is omitted from some rows. Given values are once, few, many or a class for expanded clones.

v_gene	abundance	d_gene	j_gene	CDR3aa	CDR3nt
TRBV19	few	-	TRBJ2-6	CASTRGGKAGANVLTF	TGTGCCAGTACCAGGGGCGGGAAGGCTGGGGCCAACGTCCTGACTTTC
TRBV13	many	TRBD2	TRBJ2-7	CASSLDPGGQGEQYF	TGTGCCAGCAGCTTAGATCCGGGAGGGCAGGGCGAGCAGTACTTC
TRBV7-2	few	-	TRBJ2-1	CASSRTGNGEQFF	TGTGCCAGCAGCCGAACAGGGAATGGTGAGCAGTTCTTC
TRBV9	-	-	TRBJ2-2	CASSVSSGELFF	TGTGCCAGCAGCGTGTCTAGCGGGGAGCTGTTTTTT
TRBV14	-	TRBD1	TRBJ2-7	CASSPRQGRRGEQYF	TGTGCCAGCAGCCCGAGACAGGGGAGAAGGGGCGAGCAGTACTTC
TRBV7-8	-	-	TRBJ1-4	CASSLVVWWGLQDLANEKLFF	TGTGCCAGCAGCTTAGTAGTTTGGTGGGGACTCCAGGATCTAGCTAATGAAAAACTGTTTTTT
TRBV25-1	-	-	TRBJ1-1	CATGGRDNTEAFF	TGTGCCACCGGGGGCAGGGATAACACTGAAGCTTTCTTT
TRBV5-1	many	TRBD2	TRBJ2-1	CASRGLAEEQFF	TGCGCCAGCAGGGGACTAGCGGAGGAGCAGTTCTTC
TRBV5-1	-	-	TRBJ2-6	CASSWQTVNSGANVLTF	TGCGCCAGCAGCTGGCAGACGGTAAACTCTGGGGCCAACGTCCTGACTTTC
TRBV20-1	-	-	TRBJ1-4	CSARQLSNEKLFF	TGCAGTGCCCGACAGCTCTCTAATGAAAAACTGTTTTTT
TRBV5-5	-	-	TRBJ2-3	CASSLLRASTDTQYF	TGTGCCAGCAGCTTGTTGAGGGCTAGCACAGATACGCAGTATTTT
TRBV13	-	TRBD1	TRBJ2-1	CASSEDREFEQFF	TGTGCCAGCAGTGAAGACAGGGAATTTGAGCAGTTCTTC
TRBV20-1	few	TRBD1	TRBJ2-2	CSAGQGNTGELFF	TGCAGCGCGGGACAGGGGAACACCGGGGAGCTGTTTTTT
TRBV2	-	-	TRBJ2-2	CASRAEGGELFF	TGTGCCAGCAGGGCAGAAGGCGGGGAGCTGTTTTTT
TRBV5-1	-	-	TRBJ2-7	CASSWARDSTYEQYF	TGCGCCAGCAGCTGGGCCCGGGACTCTACCTACGAGCAGTACTTC
TRBV9	-	TRBD1	TRBJ2-1	CASSPGGAINEQFF	TGTGCCAGCAGCCCAGGGGGCGCAATAAATGAGCAGTTCTTC
TRBV7-6	many	TRBD1	TRBJ2-7	CASSQSKGQGQDEQYF	TGTGCCAGCAGCCAAAGCAAGGGACAGGGACAGGACGAGCAGTACTTC
TRBV25-1	-	-	TRBJ2-2	CASSEFPGAGELFF	TGTGCCAGCAGTGAATTCCCAGGGGCCGGGGAGCTGTTTTTT
TRBV5-1	-	-	TRBJ1-5	CASSLAGPNSDQPQHF	TGCGCCAGCAGCTTGGCTGGCCCAAATAGCGATCAGCCCCAGCATTTT
TRBV5-1	-	-	TRBJ2-1	CASSLVSGYNEQFF	TGCGCCAGCAGCTTGGTTAGCGGCTACAATGAGCAGTTCTTC
TRBV7-9	-	TRBD1	TRBJ1-6	CASSSPTGANSPLHF	TGTGCCAGCAGCTCCCCTACAGGGGCTAATTCACCCCTCCACTTT
TRBV2	-	TRBD2	TRBJ2-2	CASSASGSTGELFF	TGTGCCAGCAGTGCTAGCGGGAGCACCGGGGAGCTGTTTTTT
TRBV24-1	-	TRBD2	TRBJ2-5	CATSDSGTSGVGETQYF	TGTGCCACCAGTGATTCAGGGACTAGCGGGGTTGGGGAGACCCAGTACTTC
TRBV9	-	-	TRBJ1-6	CASSVGGEAYNSLLHF	TGTGCCAGCAGCGTAGGTGGAGAAGCCTATAATTCACTCCTCCACTTT
TRBV9	-	-	TRBJ2-1	CASSLERVWSYNEQFF	TGTGCCAGCAGCTTAGAAAGGGTATGGTCTTACAATGAGCAGTTCTTC
TRBV7-2	once	-	TRBJ1-2	CASSTSQGFNYGYTF	TGTGCCAGCAGCACGTCACAGGGTTTTAACTATGGCTACACCTTC
TRBV20-1	-	TRBD2	TRBJ2-3	CSLTSADTQYF	TGCAGCCTGACTAGCGCAGATACGCAGTATTTT
TRBV7-8	-	-	TRBJ2-3	CASSFTGDPDTQYF	TGTGCCAGCAGCTTTACGGGGGATCCGGATACGCAGTATTTT
TRBV5-8	-	-	TRBJ2-3	CASNPKGDTQYF	TGTGCCAGCAACCCCAAAGGGGATACGCAGTATTTT
TRBV28	-	TRBD1	TRBJ1-4	CASSQRQGVHEKLFF	TGTGCCAGCAGCCAAAGACAGGGGGTACATGAAAAACTGTTTTTT
TRBV20-1	-	-	TRBJ2-3	CSAPSWRVEPTDTQYF	TGCAGTGCCCCTAGTTGGCGGGTTGAACCCACAGATACGCAGTATTTT
TRBV20-1	once	-	TRBJ1-1	CSVTRGNTEAFF	TGCAGTGTAACAAGGGGGAACACTGAAGCTTTCTTT
TRBV20-1	-	-	TRBJ1-3	CSAAPGTDSGNTIYF	TGCAGTGCTGCCCCCGGGACGGACTCTGGAAACACCATATATTTT
TRBV7-9	-	-	TRBJ1-5	CASSSPLDSDQPQHF	TGTGCCAGCAGCTCACCTTTGGATAGCGATCAGCCCCAGCATTTT
TRBV5-6	-	-	TRBJ1-5	CASSLSGPSPPQHF	TGTGCCAGCAGCTTGTCGGGCCCCAGTCCACCCCAGCATTTT
TRBV10-3	few	-	TRBJ2-5	CAISESTGRSQETQYF	TGTGCCATCAGTGAGTCGACGGGACGGTCGCAAGAGACCCAGTACTTC
TRBV9	-	-	TRBJ1-2	CASSVGNLYGYTF	TGTGCCAGCAGCGTCGGGAACCTCTATGGCTACACCTTC
TRBV24-1	many	TRBD1	TRBJ2-5	CATSELTGGMDQETQYF	TGTGCCACCAGTGAGCTAACAGGGGGCATGGATCAGGAGACCCAGTACTTC
TRBV9	once	-	TRBJ1-6	CASSGGAPNSPLHF	TGTGCCAGCAGTGGAGGAGCACCTAATTCACCCCTCCACTTT
TRBV10-2	-	-	TRBJ2-1	CASSERGGSSDEQFF	TGCGCCAGCAGTGAAAGGGGGGGGAGCTCCGATGAGCAGTTCTTC
TRBV20-1	few	-	TRBJ2-7	CSARAAELLEQYF	TGCAGTGCGAGAGCAGCGGAATTGCTAGAGCAGTACTTC
TRBV7-9	-	-	TRBJ2-7	CASSLAIGDYEQYF	TGTGCCAGCAGCTTAGCAATAGGGGACTACGAGCAGTACTTC
TRBV12-3/TRBV12-4	few	TRBD2	TRBJ2-1	CATQTSGDHNEQFF	TGTGCCACCCAGACTAGCGGGGATCACAATGAGCAGTTCTTC
TRBV7-9	-	-	TRBJ1-5	CASSLDSGNQPQHF	TGTGCCAGCAGCTTAGACTCAGGGAATCAGCCCCAGCATTTT
TRBV20-1	-	-	TRBJ2-6	CSARDRRLPSGANVLTF	TGCAGTGCTAGAGATAGGCGTCTACCCTCTGGGGCCAACGTCCTGACTTTC
TRBV7-9	once	TRBD2	TRBJ2-7	CASSIVLAGELNEQYF	TGTGCCAGCAGCATAGTGCTAGCGGGAGAGTTGAACGAGCAGTACTTC
TRBV6-5	few	-	TRBJ2-6	CASSYLDGNSGANVLTF	TGTGCCAGCAGTTACTTGGATGGGAATTCTGGGGCCAACGTCCTGACTTTC
TRBV5-1	-	-	TRBJ2-5	CASSLVVGIETQYF	TGCGCCAGCAGCTTGGTGGTAGGGATCGAGACCCAGTACTTC
TRBV12-3/TRBV12-4	many	-	TRBJ2-5	CASSPLVIQETQYF	TGTGCCAGCAGTCCTCTGGTGATACAAGAGACCCAGTACTTC
TRBV9	many	TRBD2	TRBJ2-5	CASSVRPLAGGPKETQYF	TGTGCCAGCAGCGTAAGGCCGCTAGCGGGAGGGCCTAAAGAGACCCAGTACTTC
TRBV5-8	many	-	TRBJ1-5	CASSLGTDGNQPQHF	TGTGCCAGCAGCTTGGGTACAGACGGCAATCAGCCCCAGCATTTT
TRBV20-1	many	TRBD2	TRBJ2-1	CSARDVASGSAYNEQFF	TGCAGTGCTAGAGATGTGGCTAGCGGGAGCGCCTACAATGAGCAGTTCTTC
TRBV2	once	TRBD1	TRBJ1-2	CASSPTGELNGYTF	TGTGCCAGCAGCCCAACAGGGGAATTGAATGGCTACACCTTC
TRBV4-3	many	-	TRBJ2-5	CASSQARRWRTLTQYF	TGCGCCAGCAGCCAAGCCCGACGCTGGCGGACCTTGACCCAGTACTTC